Shown below are 5 T cell receptor beta chains from a single sample sequenced in a study of CD8+ T cells in alopecia areata. TCR sequencing used cDNA made by reverse transcription of extracted RNA. The assay was immunoSEQ multiplex PCR, and TCRdb's table has in-frame clones only and misses some. The data show 100,000 to 150,000 clones, with around 49% seen just once and approximately 18% held by the top ten. This material consisted of CD8+ T cells sorted from blood, taken at week 0. The receptors originated from a human donor with alopecia areata.

The chain combines TRBV29-1 with TRBJ1-1; D unclear. The V end lost 4 bases, the J end lost 3 bases, and 9 bases lay between the germline ends. The CDR3 consists of 12 residues. Germline CDR1 reads SQVTM; CDR2 reads ANQGSEA. The CDR3 region is CSVVTGYTEAFF. The CDR3 DNA follows: TGCAGCGTTGTAACGGGGTACACTGAAGCTTTCTTT.

Judged by abundance, this clone is medium-sized. V usage is TRBV13 and J usage is TRBJ2-1; 10 nucleotides line up with TRBD2. Looked up from germline, CDR1 is PRHDT and CDR2 is FYEKMQ (reference sequence). The V gene end was trimmed by 5 bases and the J gene end by 7 bases; junction bases not matched to a gene: 8. CDR3 length: 15 amino acids. CDR3 in DNA: TGTGCCAGCAGCCCAGAGGCTAGCGGGGGTAATGAGCAGTTCTTC. Protein: CASSPEASGGNEQFF.

The chain combines TRBV6-5 with TRBJ1-1; possible D gene TRBD1, 5 bases. Deletions cut 0 bases from V and 4 bases from J, with 15 bases between. Looked up from germline, CDR1 is MNHEY and CDR2 is SVGAGI. This CDR3 has 16 residues. CDR3 in amino acids: CASSYSAGEGFTEAFF. The CDR3 DNA follows: TGTGCCAGCAGTTACTCGGCGGGGGAAGGCTTCACTGAAGCTTTCTTT.

This chain links TRBV29-1 with TRBJ1-1, with D hard to call. CDR3 size: 14 residues. V was trimmed by 1 base and J by 1 base, leaving 10 bases between them. Looked up from germline, CDR1 is SQVTM and CDR2 is ANQGSEA. CDR3 sequence: CSVEAGGWNTEAFF. The CDR3 DNA is TGCAGCGTTGAAGCGGGAGGGTGGAACACTGAAGCTTTCTTT.

V and J are TRBV5-6 and TRBJ2-7, with D unclear. The CDR3 contains 14 residues. V lost 0 bases, J lost 2 bases, and 9 bases lay in between. Germline CDR1 is SGHDT and CDR2 is YYEEEE. CDR3 nucleotide sequence: TGTGCCAGCAGCTTGGAGGCGGACGCCTACGAGCAGTACTTC. As protein: CASSLEADAYEQYF.